This entry lists 6 T cell receptor beta chains sequenced from one sample in a study of cytomegalovirus exposure and HLA in healthy donors. Use of 60 Vbeta and 13 Jbeta primers characterized the PCR. This table comes from immunoSEQ multiplex PCR, and its TCRdb copy is limited to in-frame clones, with some not included. Of 150,000 to 200,000 clones in the sample, 60% to 80% were seen once. The sample consisted of PBMCs. Receptor source: a man between 35 and 55 years old in good health and CMV-seronegative.

V and J are TRBV15 and TRBJ2-7, with D unresolved. Germline V gene data show CDR1 as LNHNV and CDR2 as YYDKDF (reference sequence). CDR3 length: 13 amino acids. Trimming shortened V by 0 bases and J by 3 bases, and 6 bases separated the two germline ends. The CDR3 here is CATSRDAGYEQYF. In DNA, the CDR3 is TGTGCCACCAGCAGAGATGCCGGCTACGAGCAGTACTTC.

J is TRBJ2-1 and V is TRBV27, with D possibly TRBD2 on 6 matching bases. Trimming left V 5 bases short and J 2 bases short, with 19 bases between. CDR3 size: 17 residues. Germline lookup yields CDR1 MNHEY and CDR2 SMNVEV (reference sequence). CDR3 nucleotide sequence: TGTGCCAGCAGTCATAGAATGACTAGTCCCACCTACAATGAGCAGTTCTTC. Its translation is CASSHRMTSPTYNEQFF.

This clone was detected only once. This chain connects TRBV5-4 to TRBJ2-5; TRBD2 might be the D (7 bases). Germline-derived CDR1 and CDR2 are SGHNT and YYREEE (reference sequence). V shed 4 bases and J shed 4 bases, with 17 bases lying between them. The CDR3 has 15 amino acids. As DNA, the CDR3 is TGTGCCAGCAGCCCCTCGGGGGGCTATACAGAGACCCAGTACTTC. As protein: CASSPSGGYTETQYF.

This clone was seen only a few times. The rearrangement uses TRBV6-5 and TRBJ1-5; 9 nucleotides align to TRBD1. V dropped 6 bases and J dropped 7; count of bases not matched to a gene: 7. Germline lookup yields CDR1 MNHEY and CDR2 SVGAGI. The CDR3 length is 14 residues. CDR3 in DNA: TGTGCCAGCAGCCCTACAGGGGGCCGACAGCCCCAGCATTTT. This encodes CASSPTGGRQPQHF.

J is TRBJ1-5 and V is TRBV5-4, with 10 bases matching TRBD1. Germline V gene lookup returns CDR1 SGHNT and CDR2 YYREEE (reference sequence). The V segment lost 4 bases and the J segment 5 bases; nucleotides outside the gene matches: 6. This CDR3 is 15 amino acids long. CDR3 amino acids: CASSRDRGKDQPQHF. For the CDR3, the DNA is TGTGCCAGCAGCCGGGACAGGGGTAAAGATCAGCCCCAGCATTTT. The whole variable domain, remainder taken from reference TRBV5-4 and TRBJ1-5, is ETGVTQSPTHLIKTRGQQVTLRCSSQSGHNTVSWYQQALGQGPQFIFQYYREEENGRGNFPPRFSGLQFPNYSSELNVNALELDDSALYLCASSRDRGKDQPQHFGDGTRLSIL.

In DNA, the CDR3 is TGTGCCAGCAGTGGGGGAACAGGGGAAACTGAAGCTTTCTTT. This codes for CASSGGTGETEAFF. This chain joins TRBV6-5 and TRBJ1-1, with 7 bases lining up with TRBD1. The germline CDR1 and CDR2 sequences are MNHEY and SVGAGI. V dropped 5 bases and J dropped 5; count of bases not matched to a gene: 8. This CDR3 region has 14 residues.